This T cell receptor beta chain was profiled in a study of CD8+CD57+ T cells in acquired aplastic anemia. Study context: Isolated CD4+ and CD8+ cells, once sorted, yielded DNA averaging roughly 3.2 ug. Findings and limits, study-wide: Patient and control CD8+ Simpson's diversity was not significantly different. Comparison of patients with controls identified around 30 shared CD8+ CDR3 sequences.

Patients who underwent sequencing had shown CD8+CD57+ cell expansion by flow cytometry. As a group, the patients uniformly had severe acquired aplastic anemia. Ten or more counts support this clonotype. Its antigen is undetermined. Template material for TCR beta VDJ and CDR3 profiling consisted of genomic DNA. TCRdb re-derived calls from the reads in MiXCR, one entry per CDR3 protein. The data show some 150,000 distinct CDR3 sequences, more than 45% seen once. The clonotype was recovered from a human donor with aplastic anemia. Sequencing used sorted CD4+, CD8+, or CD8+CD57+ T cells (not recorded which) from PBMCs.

As DNA, the CDR3 is TGTGCCAGCAGCTTAAAGCCCCTCGTCGCGGGGAACACAGATACGCAGTATTTT. It codes for CASSLKPLVAGNTDTQYF. This chain connects TRBV7-3 to TRBJ2-3; D might be TRBD2 (6 bases). Trimming left V 1 base short and J 2 bases short, with 19 bases between. Germline V gene sequence: CDR1 SGHTA, CDR2 FQGTGA. This CDR3 has 18 amino acids.